This T cell receptor beta chain stems from a study of shared T cell receptors in the human thymus. Profiled with immunoSEQ multiplex PCR; TCRdb holds only in-frame clones, not every one. The sample lists some 720,000 clones; around nine tenths were seen once. CDR3 size: 16 residues. In germline, CDR1 is SQVTM, CDR2 ANQGSEA. Losses at the gene ends were 2 bases for V and 2 bases for J; bases not matched to a gene: 10. Another study also made use of these data, one on human thymus T cells. That investigation notes: Apparent bias marked the V and J gene usage of thymic and blood repertoires. What related research reported was that thymic repertoires overlapped highly among unrelated individuals.

Sequenced: thymocytes. The J gene is TRBJ2-3, the V gene TRBV29-1; 7 bases map to TRBD2. The TCR comes from a boy in the first two years of life with a congenital heart defect. The CDR3 here is CSVERGRLAPTDTQYF. CDR3 DNA sequence: TGCAGCGTTGAAAGAGGGCGACTAGCCCCCACAGATACGCAGTATTTT.